This paragraph reports one T cell receptor beta chain. What it recognizes is unknown. Tumor tissue was taken before any definitive surgery or chemotherapy was given. V was cut by 1 base and J by 1 base, with 10 bases left in between. Germline loops: CDR1 GTSNPN, CDR2 SVGIG (reference sequence). This CDR3 has 14 amino acids. Profiling relied on immunoSEQ multiplex PCR, and the TCRdb table lists in-frame clones only, not all of them. The sample yields some 1,000 clones, approximately 79% seen once. The source of the sample is a study of high-grade serous ovarian cancer treatment subgroups. Study summary: On average, roughly 15,000 reads and about 8,100 unique TCR beta rearrangements were obtained per sample. Study-wide results and limits: Spatial context was lost because tumors were sequenced in bulk.

The TCR sequence derives from a human donor with high-grade serous ovarian cancer. The chain carries TRBV30 and TRBJ1-2; the D is unclear. Input material: tumor tissue. The CDR3 sequence is CAWSAFSSNYGYTF. The CDR3 nucleotides are TGTGCCTGGAGTGCGTTTAGTAGTAACTATGGCTACACCTTC.